This record looks at one TCR beta chain sequence and its context. Its target is not known. In germline, CDR1 is SGHRS, CDR2 YFSETQ. This CDR3 contains 14 residues. V dropped 6 bases and J dropped 3; count of bases not matched to a gene: 8. Here immunoSEQ multiplex PCR was the method, and the copy in TCRdb shows in-frame clones only, minus some. The sample holds 100,000 or so clones, 70% to 90% seen once. This record belongs to a study of T cell responses to AZD1222 COVID-19 vaccine. Study-wide results and limits: Researchers report vaccine-associated CD4 TCRs spanning spike, with dominance at 160-218 and 743-854. Researchers took repertoire samples only after the peak T cell response had come. Donors, mostly white British, included more females; clonal diversity was possibly underestimated. Just a handful of AZD1222 recipients were seropositive at baseline.

The sequenced sample was peripheral blood, obtained on day 0 of AZD1222 vaccination. The chain joins TRBV5-1 to TRBJ2-7; 8 nucleotides agree with TRBD1. The TCR originated in an adult in good health. This CDR3 reads CASTQVTGGYEQYF. In nucleotides, the CDR3 is TGCGCCAGCACTCAAGTAACAGGGGGCTACGAGCAGTACTTC.